These T cell receptor beta chains were read from a single sample in a study of Ad26.COV2.S vaccination and SARS-CoV-2 variants. The protocol was immunoSEQ multiplex PCR, while the TCRdb copy is restricted to in-frame clones and leaves out a portion. In the table there are more than 400,000 clones, approximately 92% of which are singletons. The sequencing used peripheral blood, collected in a trial of Ad26.COV2.S vaccine versus placebo. These receptors all stem from a person aged 18-65 years who received the Ad26.COV2.S COVID-19 vaccine or a placebo. The CDR3 runs from the conserved cysteine through the conserved F or W. The D gene is left open where the match is weak. The size of a clone is reported for some rows only, either as once, few or many, or as a class for expanded clones.

d_gene: .
abundance: .
v_gene: TRBV5-1
j_gene: TRBJ2-3
len: 13
CDR3nt: TGCGCCAGCAGCTTGGGCCCCCCAGATACGCAGTATTTT
CDR3aa: CASSLGPPDTQYF

d_gene: TRBD2
abundance: .
v_gene: TRBV2
j_gene: TRBJ2-2
len: 18
CDR3nt: TGTGCCAGCAGTTATGAAGGACTAGCGGGGGGCCGTGTCGGGGAGCTGTTTTTT
CDR3aa: CASSYEGLAGGRVGELFF

d_gene: TRBD2
abundance: .
v_gene: TRBV3-1/TRBV3-2
j_gene: TRBJ2-7
len: 14
CDR3nt: TGTGCCAGCAGCCAAGGTAGCGGGACCTACGAGCAGTACTTC
CDR3aa: CASSQGSGTYEQYF

d_gene: .
abundance: .
v_gene: TRBV6-5
j_gene: TRBJ2-7
len: 13
CDR3nt: TGTGCCACCGGGAGGGGACAGTTCTACGAGCAGTACTTC
CDR3aa: CATGRGQFYEQYF

d_gene: .
abundance: .
v_gene: TRBV28
j_gene: TRBJ1-2
len: 14
CDR3nt: TGTGCCAGCACCCGAGGGGTGGGGGACTATGGCTACACCTTC
CDR3aa: CASTRGVGDYGYTF

d_gene: TRBD1
abundance: .
v_gene: TRBV7-2
j_gene: TRBJ2-5
len: 16
CDR3nt: TGTGCCAGCAGCTCATCCGGGACAGCGTACCAAGAGACCCAGTACTTC
CDR3aa: CASSSSGTAYQETQYF

d_gene: .
abundance: .
v_gene: TRBV4-1
j_gene: TRBJ2-2
len: 16
CDR3nt: TGCGCCAGCAGCCAAGTTCGTACCCCGAACACCGGGGAGCTGTTTTTT
CDR3aa: CASSQVRTPNTGELFF

d_gene: .
abundance: .
v_gene: TRBV6-5
j_gene: TRBJ2-7
len: 13
CDR3nt: TGTGCCAGCAGGAACCTCAGGTACTACGAGCAGTACTTC
CDR3aa: CASRNLRYYEQYF

d_gene: .
abundance: .
v_gene: TRBV3-1/TRBV3-2
j_gene: TRBJ1-1
len: 13
CDR3nt: TGTGCCAGCAGACTGGGGGGTTACACTGAAGCTTTCTTT
CDR3aa: CASRLGGYTEAFF

d_gene: .
abundance: .
v_gene: TRBV9
j_gene: TRBJ1-1
len: 14
CDR3nt: TGTGCCAGCAGCGGAGGACTCCAGAACACTGAAGCTTTCTTT
CDR3aa: CASSGGLQNTEAFF

d_gene: .
abundance: .
v_gene: TRBV7-7
j_gene: TRBJ2-5
len: 15
CDR3nt: TGTGCTAGCAGCTTAGGACGGTCTCTCCAAGAGACCCAGTACTTC
CDR3aa: CASSLGRSLQETQYF

d_gene: .
abundance: .
v_gene: TRBV4-3
j_gene: TRBJ1-2
len: 17
CDR3nt: TGCGCCAGCAGCCAAGGATTGTGGTGGCAGGGCGACTATGGCTACACCTTC
CDR3aa: CASSQGLWWQGDYGYTF

d_gene: .
abundance: few
v_gene: TRBV21-1
j_gene: TRBJ2-1
len: 11
CDR3nt: TGTGCCACCCCGAGAGGCTGGGAGCAGTTCTTC
CDR3aa: CATPRGWEQFF

d_gene: .
abundance: .
v_gene: TRBV15
j_gene: TRBJ2-3
len: 14
CDR3nt: TGTGCCACCAGCAGAGGTAGTGCGGGAGATACGCAGTATTTT
CDR3aa: CATSRGSAGDTQYF

d_gene: .
abundance: .
v_gene: TRBV21-1
j_gene: TRBJ2-5
len: 14
CDR3nt: TGTGCCCGGGGTAGCGGGGAACTCCGGGAGACCCAGTACTTC
CDR3aa: CARGSGELRETQYF

d_gene: .
abundance: .
v_gene: TRBV7-6
j_gene: TRBJ2-3
len: 12
CDR3nt: TGTGCCAGCAGCTTTTATCAAGATACGCAGTATTTT
CDR3aa: CASSFYQDTQYF

d_gene: TRBD1
abundance: .
v_gene: TRBV27
j_gene: TRBJ1-2
len: 15
CDR3nt: TGTGCCAGCAGTTTGTCAGGGGGCGCGCCCTATGGCTACACCTTC
CDR3aa: CASSLSGGAPYGYTF

d_gene: .
abundance: .
v_gene: TRBV19
j_gene: TRBJ1-1
len: 11
CDR3nt: TGTGCCAGTAGTAAGAGATCTGAAGCTTTCTTT
CDR3aa: CASSKRSEAFF

d_gene: TRBD1
abundance: .
v_gene: TRBV5-1
j_gene: TRBJ2-3
len: 16
CDR3nt: TGCGCCAGCAGCGAACCGACAGGGACCAGCACAGATACGCAGTATTTT
CDR3aa: CASSEPTGTSTDTQYF

d_gene: .
abundance: once
v_gene: TRBV9
j_gene: TRBJ2-2
len: 15
CDR3nt: TGTGCCAGCAGCGTAGATCTGGGTTGGTCCGGGGAGCTGTTTTTT
CDR3aa: CASSVDLGWSGELFF

d_gene: .
abundance: .
v_gene: TRBV5-5
j_gene: TRBJ1-4
len: 13
CDR3nt: TGTGCCAGCAGCTTGGCGCCTTCCGAAAAACTGTTTTTT
CDR3aa: CASSLAPSEKLFF

d_gene: TRBD1
abundance: .
v_gene: TRBV5-1
j_gene: TRBJ2-2
len: 13
CDR3nt: TGCGCCAGCAGCTCAAGGACAGGGAGCGAGCTGTTTTTT
CDR3aa: CASSSRTGSELFF